These T cell receptor beta chains were read from a single sample in a study of blood T cell repertoires in COVID-19. Sequenced by immunoSEQ multiplex PCR; TCRdb stores in-frame clones only, minus some. The table has 140,000 to 150,000 clones, about nine tenths seen once. Source material: peripheral blood. Receptors were obtained from a woman aged 45 to 65 with acute or convalescent COVID-19. Each CDR3 is given with its conserved first and last residue. The order of the fields is clone size, J gene, D gene, V gene, CDR3 protein, CDR3 DNA. A D gene is named only where the DNA matches it firmly. Size is omitted from some rows. Given values are once, few, many or a class for expanded clones.

.	TRBJ2-3	.	TRBV29-1	CSVETESTDTQYF	TGCAGCGTTGAAACGGAGAGCACAGATACGCAGTATTTT
few	TRBJ2-1	.	TRBV3-1/TRBV3-2	CASGQKQGRFEQFF	TGTGCCAGCGGACAGAAGCAGGGGCGCTTCGAGCAGTTCTTC
.	TRBJ1-1	TRBD1	TRBV11-3	CASSWGTGMNTEAFF	TGTGCCAGCAGCTGGGGGACAGGGATGAACACTGAAGCTTTCTTT
.	TRBJ2-5	TRBD1	TRBV5-4	CASSSPGQGDQTQYF	TGTGCCAGCAGCTCACCGGGACAGGGGGATCAGACCCAGTACTTC
.	TRBJ1-3	.	TRBV5-4	CASSRGGPGNTIYF	TGTGCCAGCAGCCGAGGAGGGCCTGGAAACACCATATATTTT
.	TRBJ2-2	.	TRBV3-1/TRBV3-2	CASSPRNGELFF	TGTGCCAGCAGCCCGCGGAACGGGGAGCTGTTTTTT
few	TRBJ2-7	TRBD1	TRBV25-1	CASSPGQISYEQYF	TGTGCCAGCAGCCCGGGACAGATCTCCTACGAGCAGTACTTC
.	TRBJ1-3	.	TRBV7-7	CASSLDRSSGNTIYF	TGTGCCAGCAGCTTAGACAGGAGCTCTGGAAACACCATATATTTT
.	TRBJ2-2	TRBD1	TRBV28	CASSSGTDTGELFF	TGTGCCAGCAGTTCCGGGACAGACACCGGGGAGCTGTTTTTT
.	TRBJ2-7	TRBD2	TRBV30	CAWSSLGEGEQYF	TGTGCCTGGAGTAGCCTAGGGGAGGGCGAGCAGTACTTC
.	TRBJ1-5	.	TRBV6-5	CASRGGGNQPQHF	TGTGCCAGCAGGGGAGGGGGCAATCAGCCCCAGCATTTT
.	TRBJ2-7	.	TRBV30	CAWYKSSYEQYF	TGTGCCTGGTACAAAAGCTCCTACGAGCAGTACTTC
.	TRBJ1-6	.	TRBV5-6	CASSWTGFNSPLHF	TGTGCCAGCAGCTGGACGGGGTTTAATTCACCCCTCCACTTT
.	TRBJ2-2	.	TRBV19	CASSIERGPAGELFF	TGTGCCAGTAGTATTGAAAGGGGCCCGGCCGGGGAGCTGTTTTTT
.	TRBJ1-3	TRBD1	TRBV15	CATSRAGTGDGNTIYF	TGTGCCACCAGCAGAGCCGGGACAGGGGACGGAAACACCATATATTTT
.	TRBJ1-1	.	TRBV7-3	CASSARGTSSDTEAFF	TGTGCCAGCAGCGCTAGAGGTACGAGTTCTGACACTGAAGCTTTCTTT
.	TRBJ2-1	.	TRBV6-1	CASSELSSSYNEQFF	TGTGCCAGCAGTGAATTGTCCAGCTCCTACAATGAGCAGTTCTTC
once	TRBJ1-2	.	TRBV3-1/TRBV3-2	CASSQDLGGGYTF	TGTGCCAGCAGCCAAGATCTAGGGGGAGGCTACACCTTC
.	TRBJ1-6	.	TRBV5-1	CASSLGGDFNSPLHF	TGCGCCAGCAGCTTGGGAGGAGACTTTAATTCACCCCTCCACTTT
.	TRBJ1-2	TRBD1	TRBV9	CASSVADREDGYTF	TGTGCCAGCAGCGTTGCCGACAGGGAGGATGGCTACACCTTC
.	TRBJ1-1	.	TRBV10-1	CASREDRWTEAFF	TGCGCCAGCAGAGAGGACAGATGGACTGAAGCTTTCTTT
.	TRBJ2-2	.	TRBV30	CAWSRTANTGELFF	TGTGCCTGGAGTCGGACAGCGAACACCGGGGAGCTGTTTTTT
.	TRBJ1-5	.	TRBV28	CASSLFRQDNQPQHF	TGTGCCAGCAGTTTATTTAGACAGGACAATCAGCCCCAGCATTTT
.	TRBJ1-1	.	TRBV30	CAWRYTVNTEAFF	TGTGCCTGGAGATATACGGTGAACACTGAAGCTTTCTTT
.	TRBJ2-5	.	TRBV10-3	CAISGGGDRETQYF	TGTGCCATCAGTGGAGGGGGAGATCGAGAGACCCAGTACTTC
.	TRBJ2-1	TRBD2	TRBV7-2	CASSLMASGYNEQFF	TGTGCCAGCAGCTTAATGGCTAGCGGTTACAATGAGCAGTTCTTC
.	TRBJ2-6	TRBD2	TRBV4-2	CASSQAGTSSGANVLTF	TGTGCCAGCAGCCAAGCCGGGACTAGCTCTGGGGCCAACGTCCTGACTTTC